These T cell receptor beta chains were read from a single sample in a study of Ad26.COV2.S vaccination and SARS-CoV-2 variants. The method was immunoSEQ multiplex PCR; TCRdb's version includes in-frame clones alone and lacks a portion of them. This sample carries around 370,000 clones, about 85% of them seen once, and the ten largest clones take roughly 3.3%. Here the sequenced sample was peripheral blood, taken in a trial of Ad26.COV2.S vaccine versus placebo. These receptors all stem from a person aged 18-60 years who received the Ad26.COV2.S COVID-19 vaccine or a placebo. The conserved cysteine and the conserved F or W are not part of the CDR3 here.

J,V,CDR3
TRBJ2-1,TRBV5-1,ASSYAGTSGRAEQF
TRBJ2-1,TRBV9,ASSVLSGSYNEQF
TRBJ2-3,TRBV3-1/TRBV3-2,ASSHMRGGGPNADTQY
TRBJ2-2,TRBV9,ASSPRGALAGTNTGELF
TRBJ1-6,TRBV7-2,ASSLAGAGTYNSPLH
TRBJ1-2,TRBV7-8,ASSTRDSPGLYGYT
TRBJ2-5,TRBV7-8,ASSRDTFSETQY
TRBJ2-2,TRBV5-4,ASSRTGTGNTGELF
TRBJ2-7,TRBV5-1,ASSLVGGQGVYEQY
TRBJ1-5,TRBV16,ASSLLSGDNQPQH
TRBJ2-3,TRBV7-6,ASSLGSGRATDTQY
TRBJ2-1,TRBV5-1,ASSLGLAGEVGPLYNEQF
TRBJ2-5,TRBV27,ASSPRGQETQY
TRBJ2-1,TRBV19,ASSMGGWSEQF
TRBJ2-5,TRBV19,ASSIGLAGVETQY
TRBJ1-3,TRBV2,ASSEVGARGFSGNTIY
TRBJ2-7,TRBV6-6,ASMQDGIYEQY
TRBJ2-3,TRBV7-2,ASSLWTSGDSTDTQY
TRBJ1-1,TRBV27,ASRTHPGTEAF
TRBJ2-3,TRBV6-6,ASSLPKSGTDTQY
TRBJ1-2,TRBV27,ASRPWHANYGYT
TRBJ1-1,TRBV20-1,SGQGGAEAF
TRBJ2-5,TRBV5-4,ASGGQNQETQY
TRBJ2-7,TRBV2,ASSSTRSKVYEQY
TRBJ1-6,TRBV20-1,SASGRAVASSPLH
TRBJ2-2,TRBV4-3,ASSQDGLAGTGELF
TRBJ2-7,TRBV19,ASITTAGRNYEQY
TRBJ2-2,TRBV19,ASTGGAPAGELF
TRBJ2-1,TRBV29-1,SVTWGSLPQEQF
TRBJ2-7,TRBV29-1,SAVQWGVHEQY
TRBJ2-1,TRBV2,ASSERGSSYNEQF
TRBJ1-2,TRBV29-1,SVADTLRGYGYT
TRBJ1-2,TRBV5-1,ASSRGEPSQNYGYT
TRBJ2-1,TRBV7-8,ASSTRTDYNEQF
TRBJ1-2,TRBV2,ASTQRYSYGYT
TRBJ1-6,TRBV9,ASSPGPNNSPLH
TRBJ1-2,TRBV15,ATSRGTGGSGYT
TRBJ2-1,TRBV24-1,ATSDLTAGLDEQF
TRBJ2-7,TRBV19,ASSTNRGKGSYEQY
TRBJ2-7,TRBV18,ASSPPGGTPSEQY
TRBJ1-5,TRBV6-5,ASDRGQPQH